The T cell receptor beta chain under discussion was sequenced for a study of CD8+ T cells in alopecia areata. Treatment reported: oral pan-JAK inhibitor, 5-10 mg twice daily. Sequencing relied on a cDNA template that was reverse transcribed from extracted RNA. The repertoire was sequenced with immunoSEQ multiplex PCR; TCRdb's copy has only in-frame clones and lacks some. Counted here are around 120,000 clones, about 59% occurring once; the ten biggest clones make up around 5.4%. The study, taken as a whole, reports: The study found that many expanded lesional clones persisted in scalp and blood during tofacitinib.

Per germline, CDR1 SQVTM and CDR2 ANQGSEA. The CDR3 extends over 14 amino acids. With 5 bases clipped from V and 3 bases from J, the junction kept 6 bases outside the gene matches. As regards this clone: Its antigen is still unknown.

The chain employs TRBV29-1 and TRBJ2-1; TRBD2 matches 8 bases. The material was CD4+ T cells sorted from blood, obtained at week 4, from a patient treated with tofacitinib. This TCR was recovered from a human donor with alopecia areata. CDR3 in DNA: TGCAGCGTTCTGGGAAGCGGGAGCTACAATGAGCAGTTCTTC. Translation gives CSVLGSGSYNEQFF.